These T cell receptor beta chains were read from a single sample in a study of blood T cell repertoires in COVID-19. Produced via immunoSEQ multiplex PCR; TCRdb's table is partial and in-frame only. Of about 320,000 clones in the sample, 90% are singletons; the top ten hold around 3.9%. The sequenced material came from PBMCs or T cells enriched from blood (not recorded which). The source of these receptors is a woman in her thirties who had been exposed to COVID-19. Both conserved end residues are part of each CDR3. A D gene is named only where the DNA matches it firmly. Some rows have no size entry. The others give once, few or many, or a class for an expanded clone.

v_gene	j_gene	abundance	d_gene	CDR3nt	CDR3aa
TRBV5-1	TRBJ2-2	NA	TRBD1	TGCGCCAGCAGCCTCGGACAGGGGGCTACCGGGGAGCTGTTTTTT	CASSLGQGATGELFF
TRBV7-9	TRBJ2-1	NA	TRBD2	TGTGCCAGCAGCTTTAGACTAGCGCTCTACAATGAGCAGTTCTTC	CASSFRLALYNEQFF
TRBV7-9	TRBJ2-5	NA	NA	TGTGCCAGCAGCTTAGCCCCATCCACAGGTTACGGGGAGACCCAGTACTTC	CASSLAPSTGYGETQYF
TRBV19	TRBJ1-1	NA	TRBD1	TGTGCCAGTAGTATAAGTTCAGGGGGCATAACTGAAGCTTTCTTT	CASSISSGGITEAFF
TRBV6-6	TRBJ1-2	NA	TRBD1	TGTGCCAGCAGTCAGGACAGGGGGACGATCCTCGCCTTC	CASSQDRGTILAF
TRBV4-2	TRBJ1-4	NA	NA	TGTGCCAGCAGCCAAGACGGGATTTTACAGTTTAATGAAAAACTGTTTTTT	CASSQDGILQFNEKLFF
TRBV12-3/TRBV12-4	TRBJ1-3	NA	NA	TGTGCCAGCAGTTCTCAAAGCTTCAACACCATATATTTT	CASSSQSFNTIYF
TRBV12-3/TRBV12-4	TRBJ1-1	NA	NA	TGTGCCAGCAGTCCACCGACAGGCCTCGTGGTCTTT	CASSPPTGLVVF
TRBV5-1	TRBJ2-5	NA	NA	TGCGCCAGCAGCGCGAACCAAGAGACCCAGTACTTC	CASSANQETQYF
TRBV7-3	TRBJ2-1	NA	NA	TGTGCCAGCAGCCCCCCATCCTACAATGAGCAGTTCTTC	CASSPPSYNEQFF
TRBV4-1	TRBJ2-5	NA	TRBD1	TGCGCCAGCAGCCATCATCGGACAGGGGGCGTAGAGACCCAGTACTTC	CASSHHRTGGVETQYF
TRBV5-6	TRBJ2-3	NA	NA	TGTGCCAGCAACCTACAGTGGCGCACAAATACGCAGTATTTT	CASNLQWRTNTQYF
TRBV5-1	TRBJ1-4	NA	NA	TGCGCCAGCAGAAGAGACAGTAATGAAAAACTGTTTTTT	CASRRDSNEKLFF
TRBV7-6	TRBJ1-1	NA	NA	TGTGCCAGCAGGAGCAGGGCTGGGCTGAACACTGAAGCTTTCTTT	CASRSRAGLNTEAFF
TRBV5-5	TRBJ1-2	NA	TRBD1	TGTGCCAGCAGCTTGGAAGGTGACAGGGATTATGGCTACACCTTC	CASSLEGDRDYGYTF
TRBV27	TRBJ1-2	NA	TRBD1	TGTGCCAGCAGTTTAGTGACAGGGGGCGCAGAGGGCTATGGCTACACCTTC	CASSLVTGGAEGYGYTF
TRBV4-3	TRBJ1-5	NA	NA	TGCGCCAGCAGCCAAGGGGCAGGGCGTCAGCCCCAGCATTTT	CASSQGAGRQPQHF
TRBV6-5	TRBJ1-1	NA	TRBD1	TGTGCCAGCATCTTACAGGGGGGCACTGAAGCTTTCTTT	CASILQGGTEAFF
TRBV13	TRBJ1-3	NA	TRBD1	TGTGCCAGCAGCTCCCAGGACAGGGGAGTTGGAAACACCATATATTTT	CASSSQDRGVGNTIYF
TRBV6-2/TRBV6-3	TRBJ2-7	once	NA	TGTGCCAGCAGTCATCTTACCAGACAGCTACGAGAGCAGTACTTC	CASSHLTRQLREQYF
TRBV7-9	TRBJ1-1	NA	NA	TGTGCCAGCAGCTTAGAGTTTGGGCAAGTGGGTGCTGAAGCTTTCTTT	CASSLEFGQVGAEAFF
TRBV4-1	TRBJ1-3	NA	NA	TGCGCCAGCAGCCAAGATCCCGTGGAACAGGGCCACTCTGGAAACACCATATATTTT	CASSQDPVEQGHSGNTIYF
TRBV7-8	TRBJ1-6	NA	NA	TGTGCCAGCAGCTTTGAAGCAAACTATAATTCACCCCTCCACTTT	CASSFEANYNSPLHF
TRBV24-1	TRBJ2-7	NA	TRBD1	TGTGCCACCAGTGGAAAATCCGGGACAGGCTACGAGCAGTACTTC	CATSGKSGTGYEQYF
TRBV13	TRBJ1-2	NA	TRBD1	TGTGCCAGCAGCTCTTCAGGGGGTGGCTATGGCTACACCTTC	CASSSSGGGYGYTF
TRBV10-3	TRBJ2-7	few	NA	TGTGCCATCAGCGAGGGGGCAGGGACTCCCTACGAGCAGTACTTC	CAISEGAGTPYEQYF
TRBV24-1	TRBJ2-3	NA	TRBD1	TGTGCCACCAGTGCCCGACAGGGTAGCACAGATACGCAGTATTTT	CATSARQGSTDTQYF
TRBV19	TRBJ1-5	NA	NA	TGTGCCAGTAGTATGCGGGGTGGTCAGCCCCAGCATTTT	CASSMRGGQPQHF
TRBV10-3	TRBJ1-5	NA	TRBD1	TGTGCCATCGGACAGGGGCGGCAGCCCCAGCATTTT	CAIGQGRQPQHF
TRBV6-5	TRBJ1-2	NA	TRBD1	TGTGCCAGCAGTTACAGGGACAGGGGACACTATGGCTACACCTTC	CASSYRDRGHYGYTF
TRBV4-1	TRBJ2-7	few	NA	TGCGCCAGCAGCCAAGAGGTTGCCAGCGGGCAGTACTTC	CASSQEVASGQYF
TRBV5-6	TRBJ2-1	NA	TRBD2	TGTGCCAGCAGCCAGACTAGCTTGGGTGAGCAGTTCTTC	CASSQTSLGEQFF
TRBV7-2	TRBJ2-7	NA	TRBD2	TGTGCCAGCAGCTTAGCCCGGGGGGGACCCTACGAGCAGTACTTC	CASSLARGGPYEQYF
TRBV7-9	TRBJ1-6	once	TRBD1	TGTGCCAGCAGCTTAGGGACAGGTGGAGGATCACCCCTCCACTTT	CASSLGTGGGSPLHF
TRBV7-9	TRBJ2-7	NA	NA	TGTGCCAGCAGCCCCCAGGCACATAGCTCCTACGAGCAGTACTTC	CASSPQAHSSYEQYF
TRBV24-1	TRBJ2-3	NA	NA	TGTGCCACCAGTGATTTTCAGTCGAGCACAGATACGCAGTATTTT	CATSDFQSSTDTQYF
TRBV10-3	TRBJ2-5	NA	TRBD2	TGTGCCATCAGGGGGACTAGCGGGGCGGATCAAGAGACCCAGTACTTC	CAIRGTSGADQETQYF
TRBV30	TRBJ1-2	NA	NA	TGTGCCTGGAGTTTAACAGGGTACGAGCCCACCTTC	CAWSLTGYEPTF
TRBV6-1	TRBJ1-2	NA	TRBD1	TGTGCCAGCAGTGAGACAGGGGAGGTTAGCTATGGCTACACCTTC	CASSETGEVSYGYTF
TRBV3-1/TRBV3-2	TRBJ2-5	many	TRBD2	TGTGCCAGCAGCCTCACGGGGGGTATTCAAGAGACCCAGTACTTC	CASSLTGGIQETQYF
TRBV12-2	TRBJ2-2	NA	NA	TGTGCAAGTCGCTTTGGACAGCTTACCGGGGAGCTGTTTTTT	CASRFGQLTGELFF
TRBV28	TRBJ1-2	once	TRBD1	TGTGCCAGCAGTTTAAGTTACCGACAGGGATTCTATGGCTACACCTTC	CASSLSYRQGFYGYTF
TRBV6-2/TRBV6-3	TRBJ2-7	NA	NA	TGTGCCAGCAGCCCCGGACTGGGGGCCACCCTCTACGAGCAGTACTTC	CASSPGLGATLYEQYF
TRBV9	TRBJ1-6	NA	TRBD1	TGTGCCAGCAGCGTCGGGACAGGGGTAAATAATTCACCCCTCCACTTT	CASSVGTGVNNSPLHF
TRBV6-5	TRBJ2-2	NA	NA	TGTGCCAGCAGTCTTACGAACACCGGGGAGCTGTTTTTT	CASSLTNTGELFF
TRBV18	TRBJ1-5	NA	NA	TGTGCCAGCTCACCACGGGGGGATGGGGTTGGGCAGCCCCAGCATTTT	CASSPRGDGVGQPQHF